Sequencing of this T cell receptor beta chain was carried out in a study of blood T cells in healthy people across ages. Findings of the study overall: Diversity was higher, and naive CD4+ cells more numerous, in long-lived donors than in aged donors. Diversity estimates from one million T cells were considered underestimates. CMV infection status of these donors was not known.

With regard to this clonotype: The antigen is undetermined. Mismatch with germline at one junction end may stem from a read error.

There are 17 residues in the CDR3. Together with a sample-barcoded 5' primer, a J-beta primer mix was included in a second PCR lasting roughly 6 to 12 cycles. The authors tagged each cDNA molecule using a template-switch adaptor with 12 random nucleotides. TCRdb called the 5' RACE reads again in MiXCR, with one record for every CDR3 protein. Of roughly 1.7 million distinct CDR3 sequences listed, about 35% are singletons. The source of this sequence is a woman in her 30s in good health. The sample taken for sequencing was blood. The chain is built from TRBV12-3 or TRBV12-4 and TRBJ2-1; the D gene could be TRBD1 or TRBD2 (5 bases each). CDR3 residues: CVSREPRHPLDYNEQFF. CDR3 nucleotide sequence: TGTGTCAGCAGGGAGCCTAGACATCCACTCGACTACAATGAGCAGTTCTTC.